The 2 T cell receptor beta chains in this list originate from one sample, sequenced in a study of T cells expressing NK-cell markers. TCRdb reanalyzed the 5' RACE reads and collapses them to one entry per CDR3 protein, without DNA. Its table records about 150,000 distinct CDR3 sequences. Sequencing was carried out using blood T cells: a sorted CD56 or NKG2C T cell subset, CD4+ or CD8+ T cells, or bulk PBMC T cells (not recorded which). Every receptor here comes from a woman aged 50 to 60 in good health.

The chain links TRBV20-1 to TRBJ1-5. The CDR3 extends over 14 amino acids. In germline, CDR1 is DFQATT, CDR2 SNEGSKA (reference sequence). The CDR3 reads CSARGQAIGQPQHF.

The V call is TRBV3-1, the J call TRBJ2-5. Germline V gene lookup returns CDR1 LGHDT and CDR2 YNNKEL (reference sequence). The CDR3 totals 15 residues. This CDR3 is CASSQGVSSRETQYF.